Listed below are T cell receptor beta chains from one sample, sequenced in a study of cytomegalovirus exposure and HLA in healthy donors. TCRdb's table, derived via immunoSEQ multiplex PCR, lists solely in-frame clones and lacks some. Here the sample spans fewer than 250,000 clones, 65% to 80% being singletons. Material: PBMCs. These receptors all come from a woman in her thirties or forties in good health and CMV-seronegative. CDR3s include the opening cysteine and the closing phenylalanine or tryptophan. D genes are given only for firm matches. Rows may omit the clone size; those that give it use once, few, many or a size class.

clone size,J gene,V gene,D gene,CDR3 protein,CDR3 DNA
once,TRBJ1-1,TRBV5-1,TRBD1,CASRPLRGQNTEAFF,TGCGCCAGCAGACCTCTAAGGGGGCAGAACACTGAAGCTTTCTTT
NA,TRBJ2-7,TRBV10-3,NA,CASAGGYEQYF,TGTGCCAGTGCGGGCGGCTACGAGCAGTACTTC
NA,TRBJ2-1,TRBV27,NA,CASSFRWERVRNEQFF,TGTGCCAGCAGTTTTCGCTGGGAGAGGGTGAGGAATGAGCAGTTCTTC
NA,TRBJ1-1,TRBV6-5,NA,CASGRKGYGNTEAFF,TGTGCCAGCGGACGAAAGGGGTATGGTAACACTGAAGCTTTCTTT
few,TRBJ2-3,TRBV27,NA,CASSPEPDTQYF,TGTGCCAGCAGCCCCGAGCCAGATACGCAGTATTTT
NA,TRBJ2-2,TRBV2,TRBD1,CASSYWTGGVGELFF,TGTGCCAGCAGCTATTGGACAGGGGGGGTCGGGGAGCTGTTTTTT
NA,TRBJ2-1,TRBV7-9,TRBD2,CASSRGTSGYNEQFF,TGTGCCAGCAGCCGCGGGACTAGCGGTTACAATGAGCAGTTCTTC
NA,TRBJ2-5,TRBV4-3,TRBD2,CASSPNGRSEETQYF,TGCGCCAGCAGCCCCAACGGGAGGTCTGAAGAGACCCAGTACTTC
few,TRBJ2-5,TRBV10-3,TRBD2,CAISPSGEETQYF,TGTGCCATCAGCCCTAGCGGAGAAGAGACCCAGTACTTC
NA,TRBJ1-5,TRBV9,NA,CASSVGSVTNQPQHF,TGTGCCAGCAGCGTAGGATCGGTTACCAATCAGCCCCAGCATTTT
NA,TRBJ1-1,TRBV30,TRBD1,CAWSRQGRTEAFF,TGTGCCTGGAGCCGACAGGGGAGGACTGAAGCTTTCTTT
NA,TRBJ1-3,TRBV29-1,NA,CSAIPGGNTIYF,TGCAGCGCTATCCCAGGGGGAAACACCATATATTTT
NA,TRBJ1-3,TRBV5-4,NA,CASSNPTGRTGNTIYF,TGTGCCAGCAGCAATCCCACGGGTAGGACTGGAAACACCATATATTTT
NA,TRBJ2-1,TRBV6-1,TRBD1,CASSDGQGAYNEQFF,TGTGCCAGCAGTGATGGACAGGGGGCTTACAATGAGCAGTTCTTC
NA,TRBJ2-1,TRBV5-5,TRBD2,CASSLARAGGPENEQFF,TGTGCCAGCAGCTTGGCCCGGGCGGGAGGGCCCGAGAATGAGCAGTTCTTC
few,TRBJ2-4,TRBV4-1,TRBD1,CASSRDRDRRSYIQYF,TGCGCCAGCAGCCGAGACCGGGACAGGCGATCGTACATTCAGTACTTC
NA,TRBJ2-5,TRBV5-4,TRBD2,CASSLPTSGEETQYF,TGTGCCAGCAGCCTCCCGACTAGCGGGGAAGAGACCCAGTACTTC
NA,TRBJ1-1,TRBV4-2,NA,CASSQRAGQLNTEAFF,TGTGCCAGCAGCCAAAGAGCTGGGCAGCTTAACACTGAAGCTTTCTTT
NA,TRBJ1-3,TRBV5-4,NA,CASSFKGGNTIYF,TGTGCCAGCAGCTTCAAGGGGGGAAACACCATATATTTT
NA,TRBJ2-1,TRBV27,NA,CASSFRPSNEQFF,TGTGCCAGCAGTTTTCGTCCTAGTAATGAGCAGTTCTTC
NA,TRBJ2-1,TRBV5-4,TRBD2,CASSLPSGRYNEQFF,TGTGCCAGCAGCTTGCCTAGCGGGAGATACAATGAGCAGTTCTTC
NA,TRBJ2-3,TRBV9,NA,CASSGQSGDTQYF,TGTGCCAGCAGCGGACAGAGTGGGGATACGCAGTATTTT
NA,TRBJ2-7,TRBV18,NA,CASSPLIGYEQYF,TGTGCCAGCTCACCTTTAATCGGGTACGAGCAGTACTTC
NA,TRBJ2-3,TRBV7-2,TRBD1,CASSRGGQGRDTQYF,TGTGCCAGCAGCCGGGGCGGACAGGGAAGGGATACGCAGTATTTT
few,TRBJ2-5,TRBV15,TRBD1,CATSGRDRGFQETQYF,TGTGCCACCAGCGGCAGGGACAGGGGGTTCCAAGAGACCCAGTACTTC
NA,TRBJ2-3,TRBV19,NA,CASSPRDSGRPDTQYF,TGTGCCAGTAGCCCCCGAGATAGCGGCCGCCCAGATACGCAGTATTTT
once,TRBJ2-5,TRBV5-1,TRBD2,CASSLARRLAGGMETQYF,TGCGCCAGCAGCTTGGCCAGGAGGCTAGCGGGAGGGATGGAGACCCAGTACTTC
once,TRBJ2-7,TRBV7-2,NA,CASSLEGRNEQYF,TGTGCCAGCAGCTTAGAAGGGAGAAACGAGCAGTACTTC
once,TRBJ2-3,TRBV30,NA,CAWSVRQGTDTQYF,TGTGCCTGGAGTGTACGGCAGGGTACAGATACGCAGTATTTT
NA,TRBJ2-1,TRBV9,NA,CASSVAPGGGGRIDEQFF,TGTGCCAGCAGCGTAGCCCCAGGGGGGGGCGGGAGGATCGATGAGCAGTTCTTC
NA,TRBJ1-3,TRBV4-1,NA,CASSQDQGSGNTIYF,TGCGCCAGCAGCCAAGATCAGGGCTCTGGAAACACCATATATTTT
NA,TRBJ2-7,TRBV7-2,TRBD1,CASSSQGSSYEQYF,TGTGCCAGCAGCTCACAGGGGAGCTCCTACGAGCAGTACTTT